This TCR beta chain emerged from a study of monozygotic twins with inflammatory bowel disease. Via template switching, UMIs carrying a 6-nucleotide sample barcode were introduced. TCRdb reanalyzed the 5' RACE reads and collapses them to one entry per CDR3 protein, without DNA. The ten top clones account for roughly 1.7%, within a sample of over 200,000 distinct CDR3 sequences. Study-level results: Evidence did not back any single strong signal or clonotype linked to IBD. Using the inverse Simpson index, IBD patients had lower TCRbeta diversity than healthy co-twins.

CDR3 length: 13 amino acids. Germline CDR1 MNHEY, CDR2 SVGAGI. Points on this clonotype: Antigen specificity is unknown.

Sample: blood. This chain connects TRBV6-5 to TRBJ1-1; the D call from TCRdb, TRBD1, cannot be confirmed without DNA. This TCR was recovered from a human donor with ulcerative colitis or Crohn's disease, or a healthy co-twin of an affected twin (not recorded which). The CDR3: CASSPKGGAAAFF.